This T cell receptor beta chain is from a study of control samples from healthy donors and cancer patients. Sequencing used immunoSEQ multiplex PCR; TCRdb keeps in-frame clones, though not all of them. Seen here are about 34,000 clones, approximately 86% observed once, and the top ten hold more than 1.5%. Losses at the gene ends were 2 bases for V and 5 bases for J; bases not matched to a gene: 5. The CDR3 is 15 residues long. Germline V lookup: CDR1 LNHDA, CDR2 SQIVND (reference sequence). The sample consisted of PBMCs. The V call is TRBV19, the J call TRBJ2-1, with 8 bases that match TRBD2. The clonotype originates from a woman in her thirties or forties with lung cancer. This CDR3 reads CASSIRGGGDNEQFF. The CDR3 DNA follows: TGTGCCAGTAGTATACGGGGGGGAGGGGACAATGAGCAGTTCTTC.